Sequencing of this T cell receptor (beta chain) was carried out in a study of shared clonotypes between healthy human individuals. Study-level findings and limits: Sharing across four donors was highest in naive CD4 (around 5%) and lowest in memory CD8 (roughly 0.4%). Memory subsets generally showed smaller estimated richness than naive subsets did.

Notes on this clone: What it recognizes is unknown.

Germline CDR1 and CDR2: LNHDA and SQIVND (reference sequence). There are 13 residues in the CDR3. Trimming at V came to 7 bases and at J to 3 bases, leaving 5 bases not matched to a gene. CD45RA-negative memory and CD45RA+ naive subsets were split from the CD4+ cells. Genomic DNA (from each subset) was split evenly across several immunoSEQ plates. Data came from immunoSEQ multiplex PCR; TCRdb stores just in-frame clones and leaves some out. The sample lists around 750,000 clones, approximately 74% seen once, with about 1.7% in the top ten. The clonotype comes from a woman in her twenties or thirties in good health. Sequencing used memory CD4+ T cells sorted from blood. Subset meaning: CD45RA-negative fraction. This chain joins TRBV19 and TRBJ2-5; 7 bases are shared with TRBD2. CDR3 in DNA: TGTGCCAGTACCCGGGGGAGGGAAGAGACCCAGTACTTC. This gives the protein CASTRGREETQYF.